These 31 T cell receptor beta chains share one sample of origin, sequenced in a study of T cell responses to AZD1222 COVID-19 vaccine. Assay: immunoSEQ multiplex PCR; the TCRdb copy retains only in-frame clones and omits some. The sample records 160,000 or so clones, 85% to 95% being singletons. The sequencing here drew on peripheral blood, taken on day 0 of AZD1222 vaccination. Receptors were obtained from an adult in good health.

The gene calls are TRBV11-2 and TRBJ2-2; tentatively, D is TRBD1 (6 bases). The CDR3 totals 16 residues. Germline V gene lookup returns CDR1 SGHAT and CDR2 FQNNGV. V lost 5 bases and J 2 bases, leaving 15 bases between the germline ends. The CDR3 DNA sequence: TGTGCCAGCAGCCTCGGGGCAGGGGCTAACACCGGGGAGCTGTTTTTT. Protein sequence: CASSLGAGANTGELFF. The full variable domain, in which reference TRBV11-2 and TRBJ2-2 provide the parts outside the CDR3, is EAGVAQSPRYKIIEKRQSVAFWCNPISGHATLYWYQQILGQGPKLLIQFQNNGVVDDSQLPKDRFSAERLKGVDSTLKIQPAKLEDSAVYLCASSLGAGANTGELFFGEGSRLTVL.

This chain uses TRBV6-1 with TRBJ1-5, with D tentatively TRBD1 (5 bases). The V end was cut by 2 bases, the J end by 1 base, with 12 bases between. The CDR3 extends over 16 amino acids. Germline V gives CDR1 MNHNS, CDR2 SASEGT. The CDR3 DNA reads as TGTGCCAGCAGTGAATATGGGGACGTCAGCAATCAGCCCCAGCATTTT. Translated, it gives CASSEYGDVSNQPQHF.

This chain links TRBV6-6 with TRBJ1-5, with no clear D. The ends were cut back, 2 bases at V and 3 bases at J, with 14 bases in the middle. The CDR3 has 16 residues. CDR1 is MNHNY and CDR2 is SVGAGI in the germline V gene (reference sequence). This CDR3 reads CASSYLRPHPNQPQHF. The CDR3, as DNA: TGTGCCAGCAGTTACCTGAGACCACACCCCAATCAGCCCCAGCATTTT.

The chain links TRBV3-1 (or the pseudogene TRBV3-2) to TRBJ2-5, with D perhaps assigned TRBD1 or TRBD2 (5 bases each). The CDR3 contains 16 residues. Germline V lookup: CDR1 LGHDT, CDR2 YNNKEL (reference sequence). With 0 bases removed from V and 0 bases from J, the gap between germline ends came to 11 bases. DNA for the CDR3: TGTGCCAGCAGCCAAGATCTTCGGGGCAACCAAGAGACCCAGTACTTC. It codes for CASSQDLRGNQETQYF.

The CDR3 here is CAWGDRGYGYTF. CDR3 nucleotides: TGTGCCTGGGGGGACAGGGGTTATGGCTACACCTTC. The genes are TRBV30 and TRBJ1-2, with 10 bases that match TRBD1. The germline CDR1 and CDR2 sequences are GTSNPN and SVGIG (reference sequence). V shed 5 bases and J 5 bases; nucleotides not matched to a gene: 2. This CDR3 contains 12 residues.

The rearrangement joins TRBV5-8 to TRBJ1-1; D is unclear. The CDR3 consists of 13 residues. Germline values: CDR1 SGHTS, CDR2 YDEGEE. Deletions cut 1 base from V and 3 bases from J, with 7 bases between. The CDR3 is CASSLNPDTEAFF. CDR3 nucleotides: TGTGCCAGCAGCTTGAACCCGGACACTGAAGCTTTCTTT.

The chain uses TRBV4-2 and TRBJ2-3; 9 nucleotides line up with TRBD2. V lost 0 bases, J lost 4 bases, and 11 bases stayed unmatched. CDR1 and CDR2 (germline): LGHNA, YNFKEQ. The CDR3 length is 18 residues. DNA for the CDR3: TGTGCCAGCAGCCAAGATTTATTAGGGCGGGAGGGATCAGATACGCAGTATTTT. The encoded protein is CASSQDLLGREGSDTQYF.

As to this clone: The same CDR3 can be traced to other DNA sequences in this sample. The gene calls are TRBV7-9 and TRBJ1-1; D uncertain. Germline CDR1 reads SEHNR; CDR2 reads FQNEAQ (reference sequence). The CDR3 length is 13 residues. Trimming shortened V by 1 base and J by 1 base, and 4 bases separated the two germline ends. In DNA, the CDR3 is TGTGCCAGCAGCTTAGTGGGGAACACTGAAGCTTTCTTT. Translating it yields CASSLVGNTEAFF.

The CDR3, as DNA: TGTGCCAGCAGCTTAGAGGGGACAGCTACGAAAGAGCAGTACTTC. Amino acids: CASSLEGTATKEQYF. This chain joins TRBV11-2 and TRBJ2-7, with 7 positions matching TRBD1. J gave up 7 bases and V 0 bases, and 9 bases lay outside the gene matches. The germline CDR1 and CDR2 sequences are SGHAT and FQNNGV. This CDR3 is 15 amino acids long.

The chain links TRBV5-1 to TRBJ1-2; D gene unclear. The CDR3 spans 15 residues. CDR1 is SGHRS and CDR2 is YFSETQ in the germline V gene. Trimming cost V 4 bases and J 5 bases, with 18 bases left between them. This CDR3 reads CASSLDSFSLYGYTF. DNA for the CDR3: TGCGCCAGCAGCCTCGACTCGTTTTCCTTATATGGCTACACCTTC. Using reference TRBV5-1 and TRBJ1-2 for the parts outside the CDR3, the full variable domain is KAGVTQTPRYLIKTRGQQVTLSCSPISGHRSVSWYQQTPGQGLQFLFEYFSETQRNKGNFPGRFSGRQFSNSRSEMNVSTLELGDSALYLCASSLDSFSLYGYTFGSGTRLTVV.

The chain links TRBV7-9 to TRBJ1-1; tentative D call: TRBD1 (6 bases). Trimming removed 3 bases from V and 1 base from J, with 9 bases in between. The length of the CDR3 is 14 residues. The V gene's germline CDR1 is SEHNR and CDR2 FQNEAQ (reference sequence). The CDR3 here is CASSFRQANTEAFF. For the CDR3, the DNA is TGTGCCAGCAGCTTTAGACAGGCGAACACTGAAGCTTTCTTT.

The chain joins TRBV29-1 to TRBJ2-1; either TRBD1 or TRBD2 may supply D (5 bases each). This CDR3 spans 14 amino acids. The germline V gene encodes CDR1 SQVTM and CDR2 ANQGSEA. The germline V and J ends were trimmed by 3 bases and 6 bases, with 15 bases remaining between them. As DNA, the CDR3 is TGCAGCGTTGATGGAGAGGGACCCTCCAATGAGCAGTTCTTC. It specifies CSVDGEGPSNEQFF.

The V call is TRBV4-2, the J call TRBJ1-4, with D possibly matching TRBD1 (5 bases). Trimming cost V 1 base and J 6 bases, with 9 bases left between them. CDR3 size: 14 residues. Germline V gene data show CDR1 as LGHNA and CDR2 as YNFKEQ. CDR3 residues: CASSQVGGDEKLFF. The CDR3 DNA sequence: TGTGCCAGCAGCCAAGTGGGGGGGGATGAAAAACTGTTTTTT.

This chain's CDR3 is CASSQEWAGTCEQYF. CDR3 DNA sequence: TGCGCCAGCAGCCAAGAATGGGCAGGGACCTGCGAGCAGTACTTC. The rearrangement joins TRBV4-1 to TRBJ2-7; D could derive from TRBD1 or TRBD2 (5 bases each). The germline V gene has CDR1 MGHRA and CDR2 YSYEKL. CDR3 length equals 15 residues. V lost 0 bases, J lost 6 bases, and 15 bases lay in between.

This clone was counted a single time. The chain joins TRBV7-8 to TRBJ1-4; D possibly corresponds to TRBD1 (5 bases). Trimming pared 1 base from V and 8 bases from J, leaving 14 bases between. The V gene's germline CDR1 is SGHVS and CDR2 FQNEAQ. The CDR3 contains 15 residues. CDR3 sequence reads: CASSLGSGRGEKLFF. DNA for the CDR3: TGTGCCAGCAGCTTAGGGTCAGGGAGGGGAGAAAAACTGTTTTTT. Full variable domain (outside the CDR3, taken from reference TRBV7-8 and TRBJ1-4): GAGVSQSPRYKVAKRGQDVALRCDPISGHVSLFWYQQALGQGPEFLTYFQNEAQLDKSGLPSDRFFAERPEGSVSTLKIQRTQQEDSAVYLCASSLGSGRGEKLFFGSGTQLSVL.

J is TRBJ2-7 and V is TRBV7-8; 8 nucleotides align to TRBD1. V shed 1 base and J 2 bases; nucleotides not matched to a gene: 7. The germline gives CDR1 SGHVS, CDR2 FQNEAQ. The CDR3 spans 16 residues. The CDR3 nucleotides are TGTGCCAGCAGCTTAGTGGTGACAGGGGATACCTACGAGCAGTACTTC. This gives the protein CASSLVVTGDTYEQYF.

The chain uses TRBV19 and TRBJ2-1; 11 bases fit TRBD2. The V and J ends lost 0 bases and 8 bases, in that order; junction bases with no gene match: 6. Germline lookup yields CDR1 LNHDA and CDR2 SQIVND (reference sequence). CDR3 size: 16 residues. The CDR3 sequence: CASSIEVLAGVDEQFF. The CDR3 bases are TGTGCCAGTAGTATAGAGGTACTAGCGGGAGTCGATGAGCAGTTCTTC.

The rearrangement joins TRBV4-1 to TRBJ1-2, with D unresolved. CDR1 and CDR2 (germline): MGHRA, YSYEKL. Trimming removed 0 bases from V and 5 bases from J, with 16 bases in between. The CDR3 consists of 16 residues. CDR3 amino acids: CASSQDSWGGKYGYTF. The CDR3 nucleotides are TGCGCCAGCAGCCAAGATTCGTGGGGTGGGAAATATGGCTACACCTTC.

V usage is TRBV28 and J usage is TRBJ1-5; tentative D call: TRBD1 (6 bases). The germline gives CDR1 MDHEN, CDR2 SYDVKM. V lost 5 bases, J lost 1 base, and 15 bases lay in between. The CDR3 contains 16 residues. CDR3: CASSPTGLHSNQPQHF. CDR3 in DNA: TGTGCCAGCAGTCCAACAGGGCTGCACAGCAATCAGCCCCAGCATTTT. The entire variable domain, with the rest obtained from reference TRBV28 and TRBJ1-5, is as follows: DVKVTQSSRYLVKRTGEKVFLECVQDMDHENMFWYRQDPGLGLRLIYFSYDVKMKEKGDIPEGYSVSREKKERFSLILESASTNQTSMYLCASSPTGLHSNQPQHFGDGTRLSIL.

The chain combines TRBV6-4 with TRBJ1-1, with D unclear. This CDR3 is built from 13 residues. Trimming took 3 bases from V and 1 from J, leaving 6 bases between them. Germline CDR1 reads MRHNA; CDR2 reads SNTAGT. In DNA, the CDR3 is TGTGCCAGCAGTGAATACAGGAACACTGAAGCTTTCTTT. This translates into CASSEYRNTEAFF.

The chain uses TRBV7-6 and TRBJ2-1; 7 nucleotides align to TRBD2. Germline trimming cut 2 bases from V and 4 bases from J; bases unmatched to any gene: 5. Germline lookup yields CDR1 SGHVS and CDR2 FNYEAQ. This CDR3 contains 15 residues. CDR3 coding DNA: TGTGCCAGCAGCTTATTCGCGGGGGTTTACAATGAGCAGTTCTTC. Amino acids: CASSLFAGVYNEQFF.

The chain uses TRBV12-3 or TRBV12-4 and TRBJ1-1; tentative D call: TRBD1 (5 bases). V was clipped by 3 bases and J by 11 bases, with 10 bases between them. This CDR3 region has 11 residues. CDR3 nucleotide sequence: TGTGCCAGCAGTTTCGGGGCTCTGGCTTTCTTT. Its translation: CASSFGALAFF.

The chain couples TRBV24-1 to TRBJ2-2; D unclear. The V end was cut by 4 bases, the J end by 4 bases, with 12 bases between. The V gene's germline CDR1 is KGHDR and CDR2 SFDVKD. CDR3 length: 15 residues. The CDR3 protein is CATSESNIGTGELFF. The CDR3 nucleotides are TGTGCCACCAGTGAGAGTAATATCGGCACCGGGGAGCTGTTTTTT.

The rearrangement joins TRBV18 to TRBJ1-5, with 9 bases lining up with TRBD1. The trim removed 3 bases at V and 11 bases at J, leaving 2 bases unmatched. CDR3 size: 12 residues. Per the germline V gene, CDR1 is KGHSH and CDR2 is LQKENI. CDR3 nucleotide sequence: TGTGCCAGCTCACCCAGACAGGGGGCCCAGCATTTT. Its translation: CASSPRQGAQHF.

This chain connects TRBV6-5 to TRBJ1-1; D ambiguous. Germline V gives CDR1 MNHEY, CDR2 SVGAGI. The V gene lost 7 bases and the J gene lost 10 bases, with 22 bases spanning the gap. CDR3 length: 14 residues. CDR3 DNA: TGTGCCAGCATCCGTTCCCTTACGGGCCCTACAGCTTTCTTT. Translating it yields CASIRSLTGPTAFF.

The sample holds one count of this clone. This chain connects TRBV5-1 to TRBJ2-1, with 15 bases that match TRBD2. There are 19 residues in the CDR3. Germline CDR1 is SGHRS and CDR2 is YFSETQ. V dropped 4 bases and J dropped 0; count of bases not matched to a gene: 8. DNA of the CDR3: TGCGCCAGCAGCCCGGGACTAGCGGGAGGCCCGAGCTCCTACAATGAGCAGTTCTTC. Translating it yields CASSPGLAGGPSSYNEQFF.

The chain combines TRBV29-1 with TRBJ1-4, with D maybe TRBD1 (5 bases). Trimming left V 6 bases short and J 6 bases short, with 14 bases between. Germline V gene lookup returns CDR1 SQVTM and CDR2 ANQGSEA. The CDR3 is 13 amino acids. CDR3 protein: CSVGGVADEKLFF. The CDR3 nucleotides are TGCAGCGTGGGAGGGGTGGCGGATGAAAAACTGTTTTTT. The entire variable domain, with the rest obtained from reference TRBV29-1 and TRBJ1-4, is as follows: SAVISQKPSRDICQRGTSLTIQCQVDSQVTMMFWYRQQPGQSLTLIATANQGSEATYESGFVIDKFPISRPNLTFSTLTVSNMSPEDSSIYLCSVGGVADEKLFFGSGTQLSVL.

CDR3 DNA: TGCGCCAGCAGCCAAACTAACGGACTAGAGAATGAGCAGTTCTTC. This gives the protein CASSQTNGLENEQFF. V and J are TRBV4-1 and TRBJ2-1, with 7 bases identical to TRBD2. The CDR3 contains 15 residues. Losses at the gene ends were 2 bases for V and 7 bases for J; bases not matched to a gene: 8. From germline, CDR1 is MGHRA and CDR2 YSYEKL.

The chain recombines TRBV2 with TRBJ1-4, with no clear D. The CDR3 spans 15 residues. Per the germline V gene, CDR1 is SNHLY and CDR2 is FYNNEI. The V end lost 6 bases, the J end lost 4 bases, and 15 bases lay between the germline ends. The CDR3 here is CASRRQRAINEKLFF. The CDR3 coding sequence is TGTGCCAGCAGACGTCAACGGGCGATTAATGAAAAACTGTTTTTT.

The table lists this clone with a count of one. This chain joins TRBV5-6 and TRBJ2-1, with D possibly TRBD2 on 7 matching bases. With 1 base removed from V and 5 bases from J, the gap between germline ends came to 22 bases. This CDR3 region has 18 residues. Germline V lookup: CDR1 SGHDT, CDR2 YYEEEE. CDR3 sequence (DNA): TGTGCCAGCAGCTTGAGGCTTACCCGGGGGGCTCTGGACAATGAGCAGTTCTTC. It translates to CASSLRLTRGALDNEQFF. The entire variable domain, with the rest obtained from reference TRBV5-6 and TRBJ2-1, is as follows: DAGVTQSPTHLIKTRGQQVTLRCSPKSGHDTVSWYQQALGQGPQFIFQYYEEEERQRGNFPDRFSGHQFPNYSSELNVNALLLGDSALYLCASSLRLTRGALDNEQFFGPGTRLTVL.

The gene calls are TRBV30 and TRBJ2-3; possibly TRBD1 for D (6 bases). The CDR3 loop spans 13 amino acids. The ends were cut back, 3 bases at V and 4 bases at J, with 11 bases in the middle. Germline V CDR1 and CDR2: GTSNPN, SVGIG (reference sequence). For the CDR3, the DNA is TGTGCCTGGAGCTCGGACAGTCCAGATACGCAGTATTTT. Amino acids: CAWSSDSPDTQYF.